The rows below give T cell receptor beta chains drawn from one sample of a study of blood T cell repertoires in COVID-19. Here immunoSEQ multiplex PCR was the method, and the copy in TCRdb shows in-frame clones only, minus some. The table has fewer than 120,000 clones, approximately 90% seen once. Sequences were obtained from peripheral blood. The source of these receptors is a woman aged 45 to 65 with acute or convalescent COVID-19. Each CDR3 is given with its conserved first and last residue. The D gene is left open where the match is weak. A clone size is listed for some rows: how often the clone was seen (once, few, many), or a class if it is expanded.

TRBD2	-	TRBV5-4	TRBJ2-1	TGTGCCAGCAGCTTACAGACTAGCGGGAATGGTGAGCAGTTCTTC	CASSLQTSGNGEQFF
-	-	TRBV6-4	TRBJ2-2	TGTGCCAGCAGTGTAGGACAACAGAACACCGGGGAGCTGTTTTTT	CASSVGQQNTGELFF
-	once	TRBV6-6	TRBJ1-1	TGTGCCAGCAGTTTAGAGTACACTGAAGCTTTCTTT	CASSLEYTEAFF
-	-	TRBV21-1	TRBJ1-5	TGTGCCAGCAGCAATGCTGGGACGGGAGAACAGCCCCAGCATTTT	CASSNAGTGEQPQHF
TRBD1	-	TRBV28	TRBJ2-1	TGTGCCAGCAAAACATCCGGGACAGGGGGCTCTGGGCAGTTCTTC	CASKTSGTGGSGQFF
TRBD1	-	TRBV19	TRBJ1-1	TGTGCCAGTAGTATAGCTGGACAGGGGATGAACACTGAAGCTTTCTTT	CASSIAGQGMNTEAFF
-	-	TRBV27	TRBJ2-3	TGTGCCAGCAGCGACACAGCTTTTGCTACGCAGTATTTT	CASSDTAFATQYF
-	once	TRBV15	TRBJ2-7	TGTGCCACCAGCAGAGGTTCGGGATCCACCTACGAGCAGTACTTC	CATSRGSGSTYEQYF
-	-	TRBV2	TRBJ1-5	TGTGCCAGCAGGAGACAGAGCAATCAGCCCCAGCATTTT	CASRRQSNQPQHF
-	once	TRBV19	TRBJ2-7	TGTGCCAGTAGTATAAAGGTCGGGGAGTACGAGCAGTACTTC	CASSIKVGEYEQYF
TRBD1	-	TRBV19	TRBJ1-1	TGTGCCAGTAGTCCCACCAGACAGGGCACTAATCCGAGTACTGAAGCTTTCTTT	CASSPTRQGTNPSTEAFF
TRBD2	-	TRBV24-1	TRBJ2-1	TGTGCCACCAGTGATCGCGGGAGTTCGTTGGGTGAGCAGTTCTTC	CATSDRGSSLGEQFF
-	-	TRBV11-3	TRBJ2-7	TGTGCCAGCAGCTTGGGAGGGGGCTACGAGCAGTACTTC	CASSLGGGYEQYF
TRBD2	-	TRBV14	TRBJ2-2	TGTGCCAGCAGCCTTTTTGGGGGTAGCGGGGCCTACACCGGGGAGCTGTTTTTT	CASSLFGGSGAYTGELFF
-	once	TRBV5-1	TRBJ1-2	TGCGCCAGCAGCTTGGGGACAGCCGGGGATGGCTACACCTTC	CASSLGTAGDGYTF
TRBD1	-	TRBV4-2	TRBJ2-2	TGTGCCAGCAGCCCCGGGACAGGGAGGAACGCCGGGGAGCTGTTTTTT	CASSPGTGRNAGELFF
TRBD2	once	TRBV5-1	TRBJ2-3	TGCGCCAGCAGCTTGGGGAGGACTAGCGGTACAGATACGCAGTATTTT	CASSLGRTSGTDTQYF
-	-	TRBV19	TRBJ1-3	TGTGCCAGTAGCGGAGCAGGGGATGGCTCTGGAAACACCATATATTTT	CASSGAGDGSGNTIYF
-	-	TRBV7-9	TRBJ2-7	TGTGCCAGCAGCTTCATCTCCTACGAGCAGTACTTC	CASSFISYEQYF
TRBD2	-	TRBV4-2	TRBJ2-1	TGTGCCAGCAGCCAAGGGTCTAGCGGAGCGCCTGAGCAGTTCTTC	CASSQGSSGAPEQFF
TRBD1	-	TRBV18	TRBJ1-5	TGTGCCAGCTCCCAAATGGGACAGGGGGTTCAGCCCCAGCATTTT	CASSQMGQGVQPQHF
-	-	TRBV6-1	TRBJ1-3	TGTGCCAGCCATTCCTCCGACTCCACCATATATTTT	CASHSSDSTIYF
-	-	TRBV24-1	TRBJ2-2	TGTGCCACCGGACCAGCAGGGTTCGCCGGGGAGCTGTTTTTT	CATGPAGFAGELFF
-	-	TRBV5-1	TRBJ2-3	TGCGCCAGCGCGCGGAGGAGCACAGATACGCAGTATTTT	CASARRSTDTQYF
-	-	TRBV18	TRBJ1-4	TGTGCCAGCTCATCCAGTGATGAAAAACTGTTTTTT	CASSSSDEKLFF
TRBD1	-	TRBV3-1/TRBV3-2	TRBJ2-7	TGTGCCAGCAGCCAAGCCCCCGAGACAGGGGGTGAGCAGTACTTC	CASSQAPETGGEQYF
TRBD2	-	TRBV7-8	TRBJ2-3	TGTGCCAGCAGCCGACTAGCCAGTCCAGATACGCAGTATTTT	CASSRLASPDTQYF
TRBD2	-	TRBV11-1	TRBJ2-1	TGTGCCAGCAGCCCTGGACTAGCCGAGAATGAGCAGTTCTTC	CASSPGLAENEQFF
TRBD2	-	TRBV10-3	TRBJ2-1	TGTGCCATCAGTGAGTCGGACGGGGGGTCCTACAATGAGCAGTTCTTC	CAISESDGGSYNEQFF
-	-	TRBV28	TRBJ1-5	TGTGCCAGCAGCAGACTAAATCAGCCCCAGCATTTT	CASSRLNQPQHF
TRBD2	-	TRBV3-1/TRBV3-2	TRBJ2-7	TGTGCCAGCAGCCTTGGGACTACCTACGAGCAGTACTTC	CASSLGTTYEQYF
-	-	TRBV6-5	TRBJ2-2	TGTGCCAGCAGTTACTCCGGGTCGAACACCGGGGAGCTGTTTTTT	CASSYSGSNTGELFF